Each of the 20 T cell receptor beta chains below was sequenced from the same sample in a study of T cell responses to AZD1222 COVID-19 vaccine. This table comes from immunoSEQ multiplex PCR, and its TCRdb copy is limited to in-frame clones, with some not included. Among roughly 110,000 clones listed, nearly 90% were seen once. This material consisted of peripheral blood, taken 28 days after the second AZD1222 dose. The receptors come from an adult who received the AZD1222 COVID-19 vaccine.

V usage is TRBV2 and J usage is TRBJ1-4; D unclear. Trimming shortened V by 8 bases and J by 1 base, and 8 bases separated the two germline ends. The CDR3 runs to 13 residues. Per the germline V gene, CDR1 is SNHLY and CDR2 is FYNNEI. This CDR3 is CASQEVTNEKLFF. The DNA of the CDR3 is TGTGCCAGCCAAGAAGTAACTAATGAAAAACTGTTTTTT.

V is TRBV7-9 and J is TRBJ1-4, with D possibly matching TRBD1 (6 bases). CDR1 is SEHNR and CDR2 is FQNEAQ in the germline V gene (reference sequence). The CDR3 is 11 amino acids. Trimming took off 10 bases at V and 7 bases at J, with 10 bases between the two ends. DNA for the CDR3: TGTGCCACCCAGGGGTTTGAAAAACTGTTTTTT. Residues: CATQGFEKLFF.

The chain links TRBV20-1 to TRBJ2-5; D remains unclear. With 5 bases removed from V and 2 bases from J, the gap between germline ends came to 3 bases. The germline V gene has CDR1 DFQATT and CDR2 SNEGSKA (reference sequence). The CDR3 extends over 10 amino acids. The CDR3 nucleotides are TGCAGTGCTCCTCAAGAGACCCAGTACTTC. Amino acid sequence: CSAPQETQYF.

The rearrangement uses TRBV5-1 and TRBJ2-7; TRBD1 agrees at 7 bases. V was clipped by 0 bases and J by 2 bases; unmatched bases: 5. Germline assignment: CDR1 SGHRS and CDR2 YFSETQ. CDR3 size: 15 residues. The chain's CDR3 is CASSLAWGTAYEQYF. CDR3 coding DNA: TGCGCCAGCAGCTTGGCCTGGGGGACAGCCTACGAGCAGTACTTC.

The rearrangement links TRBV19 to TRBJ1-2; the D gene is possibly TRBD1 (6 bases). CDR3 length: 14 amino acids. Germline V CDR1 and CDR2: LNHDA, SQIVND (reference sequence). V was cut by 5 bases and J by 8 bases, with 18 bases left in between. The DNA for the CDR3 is TGTGCCAGTAGTGCCTATACAGGGCCGGAGGGCTACACCTTC. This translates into CASSAYTGPEGYTF.

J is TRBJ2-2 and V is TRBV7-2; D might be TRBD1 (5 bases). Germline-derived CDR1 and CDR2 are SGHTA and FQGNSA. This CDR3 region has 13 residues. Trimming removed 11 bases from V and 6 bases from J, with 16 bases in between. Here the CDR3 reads CASLRQSPGELFF. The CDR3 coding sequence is TGTGCCTCCCTCCGACAGTCCCCCGGGGAGCTGTTTTTT.

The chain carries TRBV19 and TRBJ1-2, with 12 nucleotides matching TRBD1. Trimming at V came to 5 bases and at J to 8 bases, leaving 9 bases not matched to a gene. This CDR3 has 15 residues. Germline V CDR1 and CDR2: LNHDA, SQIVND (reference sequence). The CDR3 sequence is CASSSTGTGGEGYTF. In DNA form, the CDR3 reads TGTGCCAGTAGTTCAACCGGGACAGGGGGCGAGGGCTACACCTTC.

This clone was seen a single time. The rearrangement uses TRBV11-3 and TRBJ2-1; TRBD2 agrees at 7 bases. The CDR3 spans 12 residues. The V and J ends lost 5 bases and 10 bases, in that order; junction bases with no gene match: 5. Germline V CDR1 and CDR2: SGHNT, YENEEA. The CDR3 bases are TGTGCCAGCAGCCCGGGGGGTAGGGAGCAGTTCTTC. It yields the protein CASSPGGREQFF.

The CDR3 region is CASSQGHRKEPLHF. For the CDR3, the DNA is TGCGCCAGCAGCCAAGGACACAGAAAAGAACCCCTCCACTTT. V usage is TRBV4-3 and J usage is TRBJ1-6; D is ambiguous. Deletions cut 1 base from V and 12 bases from J, with 13 bases between. Germline V gene lookup returns CDR1 LGHNA and CDR2 YSLEER. The CDR3 length is 14 residues.

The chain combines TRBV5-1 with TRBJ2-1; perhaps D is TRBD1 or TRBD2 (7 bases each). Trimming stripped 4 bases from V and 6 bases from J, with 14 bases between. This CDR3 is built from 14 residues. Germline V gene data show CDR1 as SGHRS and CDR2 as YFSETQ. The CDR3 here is CASSRGDSLNEQFF. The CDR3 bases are TGCGCCAGCAGCCGGGGGGACAGTCTCAATGAGCAGTTCTTC.

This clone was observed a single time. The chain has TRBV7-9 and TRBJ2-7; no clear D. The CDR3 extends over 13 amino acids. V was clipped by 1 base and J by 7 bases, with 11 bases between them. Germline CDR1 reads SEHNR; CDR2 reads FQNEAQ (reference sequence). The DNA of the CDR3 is TGTGCCAGCAGCTTAGAACCTTTTCGGGAGCAGTACTTC. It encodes CASSLEPFREQYF. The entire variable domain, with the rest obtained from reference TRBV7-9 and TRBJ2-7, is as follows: DTGVSQNPRHKITKRGQNVTFRCDPISEHNRLYWYRQTLGQGPEFLTYFQNEAQLEKSRLLSDRFSAERPKGSFSTLEIQRTEQGDSAMYLCASSLEPFREQYFGPGTRLTVT.

The CDR3 region is CASSRTGSQPQHF. The CDR3 nucleotides read TGTGCCAGCAGTCGGACAGGGAGTCAGCCCCAGCATTTT. The chain couples TRBV12-3 or TRBV12-4 to TRBJ1-5, with 8 nucleotides matching TRBD1. The junction had 3 bases not matched to a gene; V was cut back by 5 bases and J by 6 bases. The CDR3 sequence is 13 residues long.

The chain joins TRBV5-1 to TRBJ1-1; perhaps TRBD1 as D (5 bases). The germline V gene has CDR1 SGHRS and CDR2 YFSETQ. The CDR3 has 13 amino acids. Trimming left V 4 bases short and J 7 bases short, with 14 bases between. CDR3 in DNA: TGCGCCAGCAGCGGGGGAAAGGTGATTGAAGCTTTCTTT. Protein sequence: CASSGGKVIEAFF.

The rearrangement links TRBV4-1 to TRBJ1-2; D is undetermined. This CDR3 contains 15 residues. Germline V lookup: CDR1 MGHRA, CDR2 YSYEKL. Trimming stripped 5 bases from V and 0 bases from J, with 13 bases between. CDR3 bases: TGCGCCAGCAGCTCCCGACAAGCGGCTAACTATGGCTACACCTTC. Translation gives CASSSRQAANYGYTF.

The CDR3 sequence is CASSKDRAGANVLTF. The CDR3 region has the DNA TGTGCCAGTAGTAAAGACAGGGCCGGGGCCAACGTCCTGACTTTC. The chain joins TRBV19 to TRBJ2-6, with 7 bases aligning to TRBD1. From germline, CDR1 is LNHDA and CDR2 SQIVND (reference sequence). This CDR3 has 15 residues. V was pared by 4 bases and J by 4 bases, with 4 bases of the junction left unmatched.

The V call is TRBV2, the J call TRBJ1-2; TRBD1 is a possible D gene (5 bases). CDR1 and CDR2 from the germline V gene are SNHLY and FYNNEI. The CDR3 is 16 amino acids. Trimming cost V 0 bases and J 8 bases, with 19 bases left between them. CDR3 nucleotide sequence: TGTGCCAGCAGTGAAGCGGGAGAGGGGTCCTATGGCGGCTACACCTTC. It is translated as CASSEAGEGSYGGYTF.

CDR3 bases: TGTGCCAGTAGAACAGGGGGCACTGAAGCTTTCTTT. Translation: CASRTGGTEAFF. The chain links TRBV19 to TRBJ1-1, with 8 nucleotides matching TRBD1. The CDR3 is 12 residues long. Germline V CDR1 and CDR2: LNHDA, SQIVND (reference sequence). V lost 6 bases, J lost 4 bases, and 1 base stayed unmatched.

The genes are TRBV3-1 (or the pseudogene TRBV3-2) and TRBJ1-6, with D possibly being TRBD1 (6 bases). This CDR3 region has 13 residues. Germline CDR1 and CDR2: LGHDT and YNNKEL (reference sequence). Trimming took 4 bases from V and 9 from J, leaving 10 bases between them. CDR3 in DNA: TGTGCCAGCAGCCCCAGGGGTGGTTCACCCCTCCACTTT. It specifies CASSPRGGSPLHF.

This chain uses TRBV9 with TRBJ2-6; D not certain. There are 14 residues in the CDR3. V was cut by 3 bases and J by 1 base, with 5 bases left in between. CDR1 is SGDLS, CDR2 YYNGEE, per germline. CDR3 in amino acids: CASSGLSGANVLTF. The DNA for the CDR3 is TGTGCCAGCAGCGGCCTTTCTGGGGCCAACGTCCTGACTTTC.

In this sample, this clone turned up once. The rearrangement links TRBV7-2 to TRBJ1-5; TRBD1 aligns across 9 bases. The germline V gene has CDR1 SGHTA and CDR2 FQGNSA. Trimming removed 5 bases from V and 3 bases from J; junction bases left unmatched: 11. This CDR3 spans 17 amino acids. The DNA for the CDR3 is TGTGCCAGCAGCCCTCCCTGGACAGGGGTCTCCAATCAGCCCCAGCATTTT. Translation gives CASSPPWTGVSNQPQHF.